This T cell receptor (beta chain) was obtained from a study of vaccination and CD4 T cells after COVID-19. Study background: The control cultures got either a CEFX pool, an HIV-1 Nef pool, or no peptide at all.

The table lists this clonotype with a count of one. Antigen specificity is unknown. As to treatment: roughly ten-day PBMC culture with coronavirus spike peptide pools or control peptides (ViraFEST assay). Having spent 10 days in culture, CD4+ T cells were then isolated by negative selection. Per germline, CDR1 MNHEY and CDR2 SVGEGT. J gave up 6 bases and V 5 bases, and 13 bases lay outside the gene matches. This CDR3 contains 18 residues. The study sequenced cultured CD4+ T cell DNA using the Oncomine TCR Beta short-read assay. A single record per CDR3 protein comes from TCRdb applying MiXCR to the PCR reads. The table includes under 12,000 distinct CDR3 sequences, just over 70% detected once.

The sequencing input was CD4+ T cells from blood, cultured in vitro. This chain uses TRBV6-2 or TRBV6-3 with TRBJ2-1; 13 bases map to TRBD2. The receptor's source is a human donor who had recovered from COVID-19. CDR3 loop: CASSPSGLAGAPRNEQFF. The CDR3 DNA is TGTGCCAGCAGTCCCTCCGGACTAGCGGGAGCCCCACGCAATGAGCAGTTCTTC.